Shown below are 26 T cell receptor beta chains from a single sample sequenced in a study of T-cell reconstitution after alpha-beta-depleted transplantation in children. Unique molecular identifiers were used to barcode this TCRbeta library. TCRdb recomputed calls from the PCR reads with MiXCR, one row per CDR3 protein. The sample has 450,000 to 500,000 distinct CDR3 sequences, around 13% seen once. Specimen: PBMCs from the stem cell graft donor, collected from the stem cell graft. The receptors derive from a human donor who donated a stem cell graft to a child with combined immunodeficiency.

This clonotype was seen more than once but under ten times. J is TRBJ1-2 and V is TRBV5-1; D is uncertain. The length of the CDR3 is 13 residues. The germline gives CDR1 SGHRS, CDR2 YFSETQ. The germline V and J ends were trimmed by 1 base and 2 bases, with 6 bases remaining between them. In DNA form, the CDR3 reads TGCGCCAGCAGCTTGCTAGGGAACTATGGCTACACCTTC. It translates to CASSLLGNYGYTF.

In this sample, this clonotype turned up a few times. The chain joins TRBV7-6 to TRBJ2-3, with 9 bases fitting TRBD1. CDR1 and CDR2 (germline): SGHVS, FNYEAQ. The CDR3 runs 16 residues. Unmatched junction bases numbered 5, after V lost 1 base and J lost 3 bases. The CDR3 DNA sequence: TGTGCCAGCAGCTTAGTCATTGGGACAGGGACAGATACGCAGTATTTT. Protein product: CASSLVIGTGTDTQYF. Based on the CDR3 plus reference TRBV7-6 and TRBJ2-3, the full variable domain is GAGVSQSPRYKVTKRGQDVALRCDPISGHVSLYWYRQALGQGPEFLTYFNYEAQQDKSGLPNDRFSAERPEGSISTLTIQRTEQRDSAMYRCASSLVIGTGTDTQYFGPGTRLTVL.

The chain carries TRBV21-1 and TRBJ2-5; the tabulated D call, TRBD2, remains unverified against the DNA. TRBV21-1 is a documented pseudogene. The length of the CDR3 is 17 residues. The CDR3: CASSSASGGPNQETQYF. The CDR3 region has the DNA TGTGCCAGCAGCAGTGCTAGCGGGGGGCCAAACCAAGAGACCCAGTACTTC.

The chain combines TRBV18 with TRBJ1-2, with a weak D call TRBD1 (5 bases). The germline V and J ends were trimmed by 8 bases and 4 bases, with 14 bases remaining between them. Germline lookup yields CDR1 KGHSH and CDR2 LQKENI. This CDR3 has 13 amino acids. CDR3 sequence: CASNPDSIYGYTF. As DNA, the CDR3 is TGTGCCAGCAATCCCGACAGCATCTATGGCTACACCTTC. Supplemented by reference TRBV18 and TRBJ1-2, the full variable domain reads NAGVMQNPRHLVRRRGQEARLRCSPMKGHSHVYWYRQLPEEGLKFMVYLQKENIIDESGMPKERFSAEFPKEGPSILRIQQVVRGDSAAYFCASNPDSIYGYTFGSGTRLTVV.

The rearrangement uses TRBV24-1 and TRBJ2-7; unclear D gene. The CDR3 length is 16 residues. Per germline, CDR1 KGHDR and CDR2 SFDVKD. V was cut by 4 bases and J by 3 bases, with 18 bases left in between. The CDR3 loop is CATSESTGGSYYEQYF. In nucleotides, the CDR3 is TGTGCCACCAGTGAATCGACTGGTGGGTCATACTACGAGCAGTACTTC.

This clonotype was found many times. CDR3 coding DNA: TGCAGTGCTAGACCTCCCGACGGGGGAGAGACCCAGTACTTC. It is translated as CSARPPDGGETQYF. This rearrangement joins TRBV20-1 to TRBJ2-5; D is possibly TRBD2 (6 bases). The germline gives CDR1 DFQATT, CDR2 SNEGSKA (reference sequence). Trimming shortened V by 2 bases and J by 4 bases, and 14 bases separated the two germline ends. This CDR3 has 14 residues.

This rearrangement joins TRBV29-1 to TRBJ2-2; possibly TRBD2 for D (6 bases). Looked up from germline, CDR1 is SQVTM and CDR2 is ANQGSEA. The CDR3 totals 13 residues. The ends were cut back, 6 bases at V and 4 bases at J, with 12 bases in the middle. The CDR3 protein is CSVWGVGTGELFF. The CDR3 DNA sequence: TGCAGCGTCTGGGGGGTCGGCACCGGGGAGCTGTTTTTT.

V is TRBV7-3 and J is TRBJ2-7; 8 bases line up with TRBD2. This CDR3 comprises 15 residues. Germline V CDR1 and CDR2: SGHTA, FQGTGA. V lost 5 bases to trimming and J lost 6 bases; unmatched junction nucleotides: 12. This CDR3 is CASSLGTSGFREQYF. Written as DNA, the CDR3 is TGTGCCAGCAGCCTCGGGACTAGTGGGTTCCGCGAGCAGTACTTC.

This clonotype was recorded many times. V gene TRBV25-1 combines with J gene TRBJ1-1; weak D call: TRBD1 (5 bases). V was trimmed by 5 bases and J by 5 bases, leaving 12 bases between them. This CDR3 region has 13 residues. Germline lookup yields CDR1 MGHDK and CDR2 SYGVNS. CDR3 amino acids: CASSRGRGTEAFF. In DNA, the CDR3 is TGTGCCAGCAGTCGAGGGAGGGGTACTGAAGCTTTCTTT.

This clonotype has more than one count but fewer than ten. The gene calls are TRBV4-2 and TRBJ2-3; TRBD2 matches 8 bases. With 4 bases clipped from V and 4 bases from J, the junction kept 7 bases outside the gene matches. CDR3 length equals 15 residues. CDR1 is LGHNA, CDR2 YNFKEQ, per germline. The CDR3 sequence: CASSLIGGAADTQYF. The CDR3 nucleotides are TGTGCCAGCAGCCTGATCGGGGGGGCCGCAGATACGCAGTATTTT.

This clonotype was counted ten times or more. CDR3 loop: CASSLDFSYEQYF. CDR3 nucleotides: TGTGCCAGCAGCTTAGACTTCTCCTACGAGCAGTACTTC. The gene calls are TRBV7-2 and TRBJ2-7; the D is unclear. Germline V CDR1 and CDR2: SGHTA, FQGNSA. V gave up 1 base and J gave up 0 bases, with 4 bases separating them. The CDR3 has 13 amino acids.

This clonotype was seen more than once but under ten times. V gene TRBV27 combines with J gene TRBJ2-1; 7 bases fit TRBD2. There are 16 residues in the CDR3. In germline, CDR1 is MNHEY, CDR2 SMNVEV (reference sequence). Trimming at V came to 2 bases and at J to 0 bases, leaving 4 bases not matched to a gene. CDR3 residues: CASSLIPSGSYNEQFF. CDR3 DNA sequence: TGTGCCAGCAGTTTAATCCCTAGCGGCTCCTACAATGAGCAGTTCTTC.

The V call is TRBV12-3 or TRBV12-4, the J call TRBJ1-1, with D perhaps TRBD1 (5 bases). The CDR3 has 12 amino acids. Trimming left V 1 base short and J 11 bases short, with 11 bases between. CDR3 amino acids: CASSLGRGAAFF. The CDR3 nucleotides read TGTGCCAGCAGTTTAGGTAGGGGTGCGGCTTTCTTT.

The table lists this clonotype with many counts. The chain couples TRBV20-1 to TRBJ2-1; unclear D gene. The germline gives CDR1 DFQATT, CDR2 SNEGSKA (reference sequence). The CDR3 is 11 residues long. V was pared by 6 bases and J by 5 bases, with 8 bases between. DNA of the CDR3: TGCAGTGCCCCAGAACACAATGAGCAGTTCTTC. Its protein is CSAPEHNEQFF.

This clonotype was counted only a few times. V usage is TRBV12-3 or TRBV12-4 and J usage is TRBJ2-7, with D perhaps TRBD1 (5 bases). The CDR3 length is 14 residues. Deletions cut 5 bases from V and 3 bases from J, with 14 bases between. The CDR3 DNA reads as TGTGCCAGCAGTACCCGGGCAGGGCTCTACGAGCAGTACTTC. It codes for CASSTRAGLYEQYF.

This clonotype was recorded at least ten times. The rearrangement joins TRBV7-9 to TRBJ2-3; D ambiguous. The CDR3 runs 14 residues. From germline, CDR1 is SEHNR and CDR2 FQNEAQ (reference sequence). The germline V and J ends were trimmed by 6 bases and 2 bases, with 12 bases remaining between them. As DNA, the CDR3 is TGTGCCAGCAGTCCTGACTCCTTCACAGATACGCAGTATTTT. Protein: CASSPDSFTDTQYF. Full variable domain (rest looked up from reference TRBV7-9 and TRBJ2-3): DTGVSQNPRHKITKRGQNVTFRCDPISEHNRLYWYRQTLGQGPEFLTYFQNEAQLEKSRLLSDRFSAERPKGSFSTLEIQRTEQGDSAMYLCASSPDSFTDTQYFGPGTRLTVL.

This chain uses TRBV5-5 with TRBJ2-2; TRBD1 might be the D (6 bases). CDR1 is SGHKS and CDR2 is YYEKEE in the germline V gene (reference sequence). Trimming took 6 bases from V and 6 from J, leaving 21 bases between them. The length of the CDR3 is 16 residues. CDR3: CASTLRGQRAAGELFF. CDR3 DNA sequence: TGTGCCAGCACCCTGAGGGGACAAAGGGCGGCCGGGGAGCTGTTTTTT.

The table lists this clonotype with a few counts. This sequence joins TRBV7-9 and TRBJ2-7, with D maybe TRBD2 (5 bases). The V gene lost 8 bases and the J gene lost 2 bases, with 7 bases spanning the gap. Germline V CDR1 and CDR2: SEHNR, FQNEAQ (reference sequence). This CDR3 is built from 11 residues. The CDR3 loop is CASGGTYEQYF. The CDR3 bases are TGTGCCAGCGGAGGAACCTACGAGCAGTACTTC.

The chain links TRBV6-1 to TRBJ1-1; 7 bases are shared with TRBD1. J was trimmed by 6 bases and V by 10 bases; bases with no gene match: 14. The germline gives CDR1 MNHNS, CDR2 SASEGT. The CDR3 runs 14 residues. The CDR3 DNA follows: TGTGCCACGGACAGGAGATATTCAAGTTCTGAAGCTTTCTTT. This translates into CATDRRYSSSEAFF.

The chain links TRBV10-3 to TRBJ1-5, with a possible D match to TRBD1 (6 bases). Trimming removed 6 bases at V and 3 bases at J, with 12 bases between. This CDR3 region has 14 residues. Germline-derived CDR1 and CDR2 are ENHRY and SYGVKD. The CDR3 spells CAISNRVDNQPQHF. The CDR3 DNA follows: TGTGCCATCAGCAACAGGGTTGACAATCAGCCCCAGCATTTT.

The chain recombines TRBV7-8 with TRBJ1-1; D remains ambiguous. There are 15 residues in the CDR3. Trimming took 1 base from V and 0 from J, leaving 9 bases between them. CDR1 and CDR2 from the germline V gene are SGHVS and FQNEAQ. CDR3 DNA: TGTGCCAGCAGCTTAGAGGCAGGTATGAACACTGAAGCTTTCTTT. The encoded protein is CASSLEAGMNTEAFF.

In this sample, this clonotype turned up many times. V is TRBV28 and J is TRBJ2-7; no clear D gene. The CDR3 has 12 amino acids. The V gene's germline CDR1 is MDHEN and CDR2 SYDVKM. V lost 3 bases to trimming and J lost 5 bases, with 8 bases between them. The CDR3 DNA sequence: TGTGCCAGCAGTTTGAGTTCTGACGAGCAGTACTTC. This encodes CASSLSSDEQYF.

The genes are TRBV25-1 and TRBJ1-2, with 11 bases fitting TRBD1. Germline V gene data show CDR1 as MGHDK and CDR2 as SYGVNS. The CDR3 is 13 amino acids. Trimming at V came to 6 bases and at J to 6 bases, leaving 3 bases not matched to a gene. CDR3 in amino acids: CASRDRGQNGYTF. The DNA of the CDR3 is TGTGCCAGCAGGGACAGGGGGCAGAATGGCTACACCTTC.

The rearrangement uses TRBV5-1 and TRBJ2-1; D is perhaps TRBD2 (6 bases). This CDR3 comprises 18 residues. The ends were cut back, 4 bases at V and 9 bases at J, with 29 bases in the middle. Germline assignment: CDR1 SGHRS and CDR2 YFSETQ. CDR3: CASSPEGPGTRTSIEQFF. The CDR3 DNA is TGCGCCAGCAGCCCCGAGGGCCCCGGGACTCGCACGTCAATTGAGCAGTTCTTC.

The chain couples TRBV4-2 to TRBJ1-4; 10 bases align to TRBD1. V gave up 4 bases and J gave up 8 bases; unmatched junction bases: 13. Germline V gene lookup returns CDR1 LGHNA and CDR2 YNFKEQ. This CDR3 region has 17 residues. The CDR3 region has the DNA TGTGCCAGCAGCCCCACGGTTGACAGGGGGCGCGGAGAAAAACTGTTTTTT. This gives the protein CASSPTVDRGRGEKLFF.

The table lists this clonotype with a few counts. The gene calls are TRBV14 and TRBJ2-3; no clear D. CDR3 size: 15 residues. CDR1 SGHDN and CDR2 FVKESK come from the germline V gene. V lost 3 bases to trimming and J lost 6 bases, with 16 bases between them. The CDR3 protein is CASSHFSSRLDTQYF. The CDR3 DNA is TGTGCCAGCAGCCATTTTTCATCCCGCCTGGATACGCAGTATTTT.